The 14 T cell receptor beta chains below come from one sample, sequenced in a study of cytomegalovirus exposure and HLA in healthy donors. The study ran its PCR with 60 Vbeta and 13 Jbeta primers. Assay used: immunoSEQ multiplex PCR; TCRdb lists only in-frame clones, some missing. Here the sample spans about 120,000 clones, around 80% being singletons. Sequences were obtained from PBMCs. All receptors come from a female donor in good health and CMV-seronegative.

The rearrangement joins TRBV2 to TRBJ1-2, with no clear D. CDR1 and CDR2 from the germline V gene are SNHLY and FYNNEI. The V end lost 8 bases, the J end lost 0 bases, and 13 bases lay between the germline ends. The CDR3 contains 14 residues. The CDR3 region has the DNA TGTGCCAGCGGGCAACTCGGGACTAACTATGGCTACACCTTC. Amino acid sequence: CASGQLGTNYGYTF. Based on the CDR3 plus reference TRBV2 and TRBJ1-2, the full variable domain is EPEVTQTPSHQVTQMGQEVILRCVPISNHLYFYWYRQILGQKVEFLVSFYNNEISEKSEIFDDQFSVERPDGSNFTLKIRSTKLEDSAMYFCASGQLGTNYGYTFGSGTRLTVV.

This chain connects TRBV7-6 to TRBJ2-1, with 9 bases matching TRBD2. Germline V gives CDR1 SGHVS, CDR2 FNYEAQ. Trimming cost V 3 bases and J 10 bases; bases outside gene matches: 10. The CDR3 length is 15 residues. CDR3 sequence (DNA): TGTGCCAGCAGCTTTCTAGCGGGGAACAATAAGGAGCAGTTCTTC. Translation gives CASSFLAGNNKEQFF. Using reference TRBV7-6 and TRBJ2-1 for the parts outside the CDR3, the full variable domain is GAGVSQSPRYKVTKRGQDVALRCDPISGHVSLYWYRQALGQGPEFLTYFNYEAQQDKSGLPNDRFSAERPEGSISTLTIQRTEQRDSAMYRCASSFLAGNNKEQFFGPGTRLTVL.

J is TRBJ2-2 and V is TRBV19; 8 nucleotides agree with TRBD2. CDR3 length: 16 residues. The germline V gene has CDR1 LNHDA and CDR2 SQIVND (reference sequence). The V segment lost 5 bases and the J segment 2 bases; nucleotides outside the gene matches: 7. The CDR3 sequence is CASSWLAGANTGELFF. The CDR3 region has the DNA TGTGCCAGTAGTTGGCTAGCGGGCGCTAACACCGGGGAGCTGTTTTTT.

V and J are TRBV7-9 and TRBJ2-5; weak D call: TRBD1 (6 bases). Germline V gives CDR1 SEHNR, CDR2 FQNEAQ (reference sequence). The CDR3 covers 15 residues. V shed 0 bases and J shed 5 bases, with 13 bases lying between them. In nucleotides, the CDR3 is TGTGCCAGCAGCTTAGCGGGGACACAGTGGGAGACCCAGTACTTC. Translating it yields CASSLAGTQWETQYF.

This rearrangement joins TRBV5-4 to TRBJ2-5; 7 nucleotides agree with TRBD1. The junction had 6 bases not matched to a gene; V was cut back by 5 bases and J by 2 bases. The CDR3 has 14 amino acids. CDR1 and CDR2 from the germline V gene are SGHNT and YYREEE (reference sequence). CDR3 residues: CASRRDSFQETQYF. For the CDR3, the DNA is TGTGCCAGCAGAAGGGACAGCTTTCAAGAGACCCAGTACTTC.

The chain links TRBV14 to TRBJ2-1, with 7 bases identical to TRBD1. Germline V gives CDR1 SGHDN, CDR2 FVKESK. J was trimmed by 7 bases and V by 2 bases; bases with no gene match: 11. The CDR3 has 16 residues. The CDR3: CASSQLTTGKWNEQFF. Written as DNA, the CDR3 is TGTGCCAGCAGCCAATTAACGACAGGGAAGTGGAATGAGCAGTTCTTC.

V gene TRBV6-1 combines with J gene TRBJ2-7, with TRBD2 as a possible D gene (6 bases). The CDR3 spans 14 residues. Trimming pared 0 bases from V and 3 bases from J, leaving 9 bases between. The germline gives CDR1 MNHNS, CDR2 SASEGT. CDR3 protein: CASSEAPRGYEQYF. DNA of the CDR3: TGTGCCAGCAGTGAAGCGCCGCGGGGCTACGAGCAGTACTTC.

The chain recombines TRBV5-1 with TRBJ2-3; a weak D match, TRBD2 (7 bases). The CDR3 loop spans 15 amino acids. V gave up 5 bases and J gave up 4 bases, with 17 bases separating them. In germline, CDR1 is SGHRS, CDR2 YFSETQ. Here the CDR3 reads CASRSRGAYADTQYF. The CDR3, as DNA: TGCGCCAGCAGATCTCGGGGGGCCTACGCAGATACGCAGTATTTT.

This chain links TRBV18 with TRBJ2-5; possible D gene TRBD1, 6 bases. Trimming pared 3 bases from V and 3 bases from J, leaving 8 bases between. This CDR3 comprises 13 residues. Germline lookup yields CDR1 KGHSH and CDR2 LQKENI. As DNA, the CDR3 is TGTGCCAGCTCACCGGGACAAGAAGAGACCCAGTACTTC. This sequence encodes CASSPGQEETQYF.

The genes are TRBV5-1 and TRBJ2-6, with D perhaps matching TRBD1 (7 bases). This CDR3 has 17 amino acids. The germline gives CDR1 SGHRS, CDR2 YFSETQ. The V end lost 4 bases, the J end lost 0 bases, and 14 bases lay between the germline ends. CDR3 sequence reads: CASSGGGTASGANVLTF. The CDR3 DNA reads TGCGCCAGCAGCGGCGGCGGGACAGCCTCTGGGGCCAACGTCCTGACTTTC. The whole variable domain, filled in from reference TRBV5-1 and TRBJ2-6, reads KAGVTQTPRYLIKTRGQQVTLSCSPISGHRSVSWYQQTPGQGLQFLFEYFSETQRNKGNFPGRFSGRQFSNSRSEMNVSTLELGDSALYLCASSGGGTASGANVLTFGAGSRLTVL.

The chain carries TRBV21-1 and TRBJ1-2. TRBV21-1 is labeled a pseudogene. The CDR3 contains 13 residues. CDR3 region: CASEREPNYGYTF. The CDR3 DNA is TGTGCCAGCGAGAGGGAACCAAACTATGGCTACACCTTC.

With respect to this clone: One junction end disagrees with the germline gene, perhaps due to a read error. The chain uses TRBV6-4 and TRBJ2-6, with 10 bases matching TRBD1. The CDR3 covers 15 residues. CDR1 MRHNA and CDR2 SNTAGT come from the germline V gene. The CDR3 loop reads CASSAGQGGANGLTF. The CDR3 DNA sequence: TGTGCCAGCAGTGCAGGACAGGGGGGAGCCAACGGCCTGACTTTC.

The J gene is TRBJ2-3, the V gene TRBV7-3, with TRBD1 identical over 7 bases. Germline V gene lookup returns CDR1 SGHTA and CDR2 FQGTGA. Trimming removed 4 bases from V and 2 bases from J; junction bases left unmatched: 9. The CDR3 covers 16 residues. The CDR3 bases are TGTGCCAGCAGCTCAGGCCCGGGACAGAACACAGATACGCAGTATTTT. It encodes CASSSGPGQNTDTQYF.

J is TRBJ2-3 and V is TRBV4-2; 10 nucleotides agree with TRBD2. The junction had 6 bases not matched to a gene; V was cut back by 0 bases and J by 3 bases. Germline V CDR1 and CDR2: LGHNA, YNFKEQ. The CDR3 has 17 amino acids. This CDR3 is CASSQESASGGTDTQYF. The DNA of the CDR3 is TGTGCCAGCAGCCAAGAGTCGGCTAGCGGGGGAACAGATACGCAGTATTTT.